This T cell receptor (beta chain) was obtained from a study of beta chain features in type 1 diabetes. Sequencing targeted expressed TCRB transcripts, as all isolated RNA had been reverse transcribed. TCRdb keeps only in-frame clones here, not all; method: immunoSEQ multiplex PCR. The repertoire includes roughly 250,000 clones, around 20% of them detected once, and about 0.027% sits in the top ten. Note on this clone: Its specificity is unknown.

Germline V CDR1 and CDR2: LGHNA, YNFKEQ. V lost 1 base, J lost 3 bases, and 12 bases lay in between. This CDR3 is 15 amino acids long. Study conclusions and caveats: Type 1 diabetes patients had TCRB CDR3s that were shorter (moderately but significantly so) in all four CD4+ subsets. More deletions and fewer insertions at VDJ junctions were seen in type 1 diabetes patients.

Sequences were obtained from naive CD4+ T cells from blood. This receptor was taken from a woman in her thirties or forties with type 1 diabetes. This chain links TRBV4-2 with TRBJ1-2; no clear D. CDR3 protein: CASSQGGLSDYGYTF. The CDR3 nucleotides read TGTGCCAGCAGCCAAGGAGGCTTGAGCGACTATGGCTACACCTTC.